This T cell receptor beta chain was recorded in a study of shared clonotypes between healthy human individuals. At the level of the study: A few men and two women, aged 18 to 49, were donors. Used for every donor were three CD4 naive, three CD4 memory, two CD8 naive and one CD8 memory plate.

General study results and limits: Shared clonotypes across all four donors exceeded non-shared ones in generation probability.

Measured with immunoSEQ multiplex PCR; TCRdb has only the in-frame clones, and not every one. The repertoire includes roughly 2,300,000 clones, approximately 90% of them detected once, and approximately 0.41% sits in the top ten. As to this clone: Its antigen remains unknown.

The J segment lost 9 bases and the V segment lost 3 bases, leaving 7 bases of the junction unmatched. CDR3 length: 15 amino acids. Per the germline V gene, CDR1 is KGHSH and CDR2 is LQKENI. The source of this sequence is a man aged 18 to 35 in good health. Some clones in this sample may be carry-over from other donors' samples. The specimen sequenced was naive CD4+ T cells from PBMCs. The subset: CD45RA+ positively selected. This rearrangement joins TRBV18 to TRBJ2-1; 11 bases agree with TRBD1. This CDR3 reads CASSPRTGGDAEQFF. CDR3 bases: TGTGCCAGCTCACCCCGGACAGGGGGCGACGCTGAGCAGTTCTTC.